The clone carrying this T cell receptor (beta chain) was picked up a small number of times. The antigen is undetermined. PCR involved 60 Vbeta and 13 Jbeta primers. Some clones are missing from TCRdb's copy, which holds only in-frame ones; the method was immunoSEQ multiplex PCR. The sample lists about 120,000 clones, 65% to 90% occurring once. The data stem from a study of cytomegalovirus exposure and HLA in healthy donors. About the research overall: Of roughly 360 genotyped donors, 75% to 90% grouped in the Caucasian-associated ancestry cluster. Regarding the study as a whole: Some public TCRs appeared in many individuals, while most sequences were rare.

Per germline, CDR1 SGHRS and CDR2 YFSETQ. The CDR3 covers 13 residues. Deletions cut 0 bases from V and 2 bases from J, with 6 bases between. This receptor was identified in a woman in her 40s in good health and CMV-seronegative. The sequenced sample was PBMCs. The chain employs TRBV5-1 and TRBJ2-7; D is uncertain. The CDR3, as DNA: TGCGCCAGCAGCTTGGGCAGGCCCTACGAGCAGTACTTC. Its protein product is CASSLGRPYEQYF.